This TCR beta chain derives from a study of T cell responses to AZD1222 COVID-19 vaccine (dated by TCRdb to about 2021). Background on the whole study: AZD1222 recipients with second doses at about 4 weeks or about 12 weeks were pooled, because spike-specific TCR depth and breadth did not differ between schedules. TCR sequencing covered 233 trial participants: about 210 given two doses of AZD1222 and some 25 given two doses of MenACWY control vaccine. Trial participants were enrolled into age subgroups of 18-55, 56-69 and 70-plus years, which contained 148, 28 and 57 TCR-sequenced participants, respectively. What the study reported, not specific to this receptor: No day 14 peak-response samples were available, so repertoires were characterized only after the peak T cell response. In the small 56-69-year group, the increase in depth fell short of significance, most likely because of low power. Most participants were white British and females outnumbered males, and the authors suggested that clonal diversity may have been underestimated. Conclusions about previously exposed vaccinees are limited, since just five or six AZD1222 recipients were seropositive for SARS-CoV-2 at baseline. Spike-specific TCR breadth and depth rose significantly after two AZD1222 doses compared with day 0 and with MenACWY recipients. The whole spike protein was spanned by vaccine-associated CD4 TCRs, and dominant responses were seen in regions 160-218 and 743-854. Reportedly, close to half of the unique spike-specific TCRs recognized epitopes lying outside the regions that are mutated in the B.1.351 and B.1.1.7 variants.

The CDR3 contains 14 residues, cysteine and phenylalanine counted. The DNA shown is the 42-base CDR3, in frame from base 1. As encoded in the germline V gene, CDR1 is ENHRY while CDR2 is SYGVKD. The V end gives up 8 bases and the J end 5 bases, leaving 8 bases in the junction not matched to a gene. The count of this clone is one. The antigen this receptor binds is unknown. Base qualities were left out, and no much larger clone turns up one base away. This specimen's time point label, interpreted: baseline before first vaccination. Vaccinee samples were obtained from the UK trials COV001 and COV002, which included a single-blind randomized controlled phase 2/3 trial of AZD1222 (ChAdOx1 nCoV-19) in healthy adults. For TCRbeta chain sequencing, PBMC samples were collected from trial participants at day 0 and at day 28 after the second dose. The CDR3 regions of human TCRbeta chains were analyzed by immunosequencing. The paper's data handling went like this. TCRs in the repertoires were compared against a reference library of SARS-CoV-2-specific TCRs that had been generated with the MIRA antigen-specificity platform. Breadth was defined as the fraction of unique TCRs that were SARS-CoV-2-associated, and depth was defined as the fraction of total T cells that were SARS-CoV-2-associated. Using the MIRA data, each spike-specific TCR was mapped to the spike region that the TCR reacts to and placed in a CD4 or CD8 class. Log10-transformed breadth and depth values were compared by one-way ANOVA with Sidak's multiple comparisons tests. This is the immuneACCESS table as TCRdb keeps it, with only in-frame sequences that have V and J called. A part of the clones is gone; compared with another copy, unresolved V genes explain less than half, and the rest is unexplained. D and trimming come from the DNA, and the V and J calls and clone size come from that table. Within this sample are around 150,000 clones, with approximately 90% of them counted one time only. The ten largest clones represent roughly 3.1% of the sample.

The source material was peripheral blood, sampled on day 0 of AZD1222 vaccination. The sequence derives from an adult in good health. Recombination connected TRBV10-3 to TRBJ2-7; 11 central nucleotides agree with TRBD2. The nucleotide sequence reads TGTGCCATCGGGCGACTAGCGGGAACGGACGAGCAGTACTTC. This translates into CAIGRLAGTDEQYF.